The sample holds a few counts of the clone carrying this T cell receptor beta chain. One junction end disagrees with the germline gene, perhaps due to a read error. This entry belongs to a study of blood T cells in healthy people across ages. The CDR3 runs to 14 residues. Germline loops: CDR1 KGHSH, CDR2 LQKENI. A J-beta primer mix and a sample-barcoded 5' primer were used in a second PCR of about 7 to 12 cycles. TCRdb redid the calling of the 5' RACE reads with MiXCR, one entry per CDR3 protein. This sample has just under 900,000 distinct CDR3 sequences, with under 35% found just once. Sequencing was carried out using blood. The sequence was obtained from a woman of 80 years or more in good health. V usage is TRBV18 and J usage is TRBJ1-2; 8 bases are a match to TRBD1. For the CDR3, the DNA is TGTGCCAGCTCACCACCGGACAGGGACCATGGCTGCACCTTC. It translates to CASSPPDRDHGCTF.